The 11 T cell receptor beta chains reported below all come from one sample, sequenced in a study of cytomegalovirus exposure and HLA in healthy donors. TCRdb's table, derived via immunoSEQ multiplex PCR, lists solely in-frame clones and lacks some. Counted here are around 250,000 clones, roughly 87% occurring once; the ten biggest clones make up around 3.1%. Sequenced input: PBMCs. The source is a woman aged 25-40 years in good health and CMV-seronegative.

The chain combines TRBV5-5 with TRBJ2-2; the match to TRBD2 covers 13 bases. CDR1 and CDR2 from the germline V gene are SGHKS and YYEKEE (reference sequence). The CDR3 contains 17 residues. V lost 3 bases and J lost 5; bases outside the gene matches: 7. The CDR3 is CASSSGLAGAYTGELFF. In DNA, the CDR3 is TGTGCCAGCAGCTCCGGACTAGCGGGAGCCTATACCGGGGAGCTGTTTTTT.

The chain carries TRBV19 and TRBJ2-3, with TRBD2 matching over 9 bases. There are 15 residues in the CDR3. The trim removed 7 bases at V and 7 bases at J, leaving 12 bases unmatched. Germline loops: CDR1 LNHDA, CDR2 SQIVND (reference sequence). For the CDR3, the DNA is TGTGCCAGTACCCCAAAAGCGGGAGGAGAGTATACGCAGTATTTT. It is translated as CASTPKAGGEYTQYF.

This chain connects TRBV6-5 to TRBJ2-7; D is ambiguous. The CDR3 runs 11 residues. Germline CDR1 is MNHEY and CDR2 is SVGAGI. Deletions cut 3 bases from V and 5 bases from J, with 5 bases between. CDR3 protein: CASSYLHEQYF. DNA of the CDR3: TGTGCCAGCAGTTATCTCCACGAGCAGTACTTC.

The chain employs TRBV14 and TRBJ2-7; weak D call: TRBD2 (6 bases). CDR3 size: 15 residues. V lost 4 bases to trimming and J lost 0 bases, with 13 bases between them. The germline V gene encodes CDR1 SGHDN and CDR2 FVKESK. The DNA for the CDR3 is TGTGCCAGCAGCCTTTTAGCGGAAAACTCCTACGAGCAGTACTTC. Protein sequence: CASSLLAENSYEQYF.

In this sample, this clone turned up a few times. This chain uses TRBV28 with TRBJ2-1; no reliable D call. The germline CDR1 and CDR2 sequences are MDHEN and SYDVKM. CDR3 length: 12 amino acids. Trimming stripped 1 base from V and 10 bases from J, with 8 bases between. The DNA for the CDR3 is TGTGCCAGCAGTTTATATGTCGACGAGCAGTTCTTC. It specifies CASSLYVDEQFF.

This chain links TRBV19 with TRBJ2-7; D is possibly TRBD2 (5 bases). The CDR3 loop spans 14 amino acids. Germline CDR1 is LNHDA and CDR2 is SQIVND (reference sequence). The V end lost 3 bases, the J end lost 0 bases, and 9 bases lay between the germline ends. The CDR3 loop is CASSMPGFSYEQYF. The DNA of the CDR3 is TGTGCCAGTAGTATGCCGGGGTTCTCCTACGAGCAGTACTTC.

This chain uses TRBV28 with TRBJ2-7, with a possible D match to TRBD2 (5 bases). Looked up from germline, CDR1 is MDHEN and CDR2 is SYDVKM. The V gene lost 4 bases and the J gene lost 2 bases, with 18 bases spanning the gap. The CDR3 runs to 16 residues. In DNA form, the CDR3 reads TGTGCCAGCAGTTCCCCACTAGGAGATCCAACCTACGAGCAGTACTTC. Protein: CASSSPLGDPTYEQYF.

The V call is TRBV30, the J call TRBJ1-2; 9 bases fit TRBD1. The germline V gene has CDR1 GTSNPN and CDR2 SVGIG (reference sequence). The CDR3 totals 16 residues. The V and J ends lost 0 bases and 6 bases, in that order; junction bases with no gene match: 11. CDR3 region: CAWSVGGNRGQDGYTF. The DNA of the CDR3 is TGTGCCTGGAGTGTAGGTGGGAACAGGGGGCAGGATGGCTACACCTTC.

J is TRBJ2-6 and V is TRBV7-3; D gene uncertain. This CDR3 is built from 16 residues. CDR1 SGHTA and CDR2 FQGTGA come from the germline V gene. V lost 5 bases, J lost 2 bases, and 13 bases lay in between. The CDR3 DNA follows: TGTGCCAGCAGCAGCCGAGGTGGGGCTGGGGCCAACGTCCTGACTTTC. It codes for CASSSRGGAGANVLTF. The variable domain in full, completed from reference TRBV7-3 and TRBJ2-6, reads GAGVSQTPSNKVTEKGKYVELRCDPISGHTALYWYRQSLGQGPEFLIYFQGTGAADDSGLPNDRFFAVRPEGSVSTLKIQRTERGDSAVYLCASSSRGGAGANVLTFGAGSRLTVL.

V is TRBV9 and J is TRBJ2-7, with D tentatively TRBD1 (5 bases). Between the trimmed V and J ends, which lost 4 bases and 0 bases, there was a span of 14 bases. The CDR3 sequence is 15 residues long. Germline CDR1 and CDR2: SGDLS and YYNGEE. Here the CDR3 DNA reads TGTGCCAGCAGCCGGGCGGACACCGACTCCTACGAGCAGTACTTC. Protein sequence: CASSRADTDSYEQYF.

The chain employs TRBV28 and TRBJ2-3; weak D call: TRBD1 (6 bases). This CDR3 is built from 15 residues. V was cut by 8 bases and J by 0 bases, with 15 bases left in between. Germline V CDR1 and CDR2: MDHEN, SYDVKM. Here the CDR3 reads CASADRPPSTDTQYF. CDR3 coding DNA: TGTGCCAGCGCGGACAGACCTCCTAGCACAGATACGCAGTATTTT.